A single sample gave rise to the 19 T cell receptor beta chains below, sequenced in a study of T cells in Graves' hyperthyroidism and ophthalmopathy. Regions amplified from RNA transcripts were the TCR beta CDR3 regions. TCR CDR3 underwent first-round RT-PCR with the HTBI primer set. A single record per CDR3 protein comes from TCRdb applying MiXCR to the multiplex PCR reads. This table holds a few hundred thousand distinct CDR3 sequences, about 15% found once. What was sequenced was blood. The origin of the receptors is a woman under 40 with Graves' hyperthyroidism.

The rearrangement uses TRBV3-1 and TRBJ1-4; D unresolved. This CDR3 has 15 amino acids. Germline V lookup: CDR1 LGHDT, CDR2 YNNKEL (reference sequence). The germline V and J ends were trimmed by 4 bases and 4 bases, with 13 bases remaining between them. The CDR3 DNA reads TGTGCCAGCAGCCCAAATCCGGGTTTTAATGAAAAACTGTTTTTT. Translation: CASSPNPGFNEKLFF.

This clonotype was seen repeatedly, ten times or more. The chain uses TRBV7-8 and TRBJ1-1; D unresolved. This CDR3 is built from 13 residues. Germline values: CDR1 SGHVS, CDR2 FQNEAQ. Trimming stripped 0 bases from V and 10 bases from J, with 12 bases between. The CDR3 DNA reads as TGTGCCAGCAGCTTAGCGCGGGAAGTATCAGCTTTCTTT. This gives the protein CASSLAREVSAFF.

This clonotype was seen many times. This chain's CDR3 is CSASKREVGTDTQYF. In nucleotides, the CDR3 is TGCAGTGCTTCTAAGCGGGAGGTGGGCACAGATACGCAGTATTTT. This chain connects TRBV20-1 to TRBJ2-3; TRBD2 matches at 9 bases. Germline V gene lookup returns CDR1 DFQATT and CDR2 SNEGSKA (reference sequence). Unmatched junction bases numbered 7, after V lost 5 bases and J lost 1 base. The CDR3 is 15 amino acids.

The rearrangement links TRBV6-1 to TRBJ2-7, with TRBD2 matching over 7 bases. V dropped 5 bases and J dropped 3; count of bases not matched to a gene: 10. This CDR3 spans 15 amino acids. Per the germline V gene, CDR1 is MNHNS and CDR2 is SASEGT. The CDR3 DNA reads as TGTGCCAGCAGTCCTCCCGGACTAGACAGCTACGAGCAGTACTTC. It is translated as CASSPPGLDSYEQYF.

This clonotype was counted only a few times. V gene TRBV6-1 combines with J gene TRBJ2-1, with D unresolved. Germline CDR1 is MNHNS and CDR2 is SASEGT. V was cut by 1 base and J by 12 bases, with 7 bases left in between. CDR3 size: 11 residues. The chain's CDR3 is CASSEELGQFF. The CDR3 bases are TGTGCCAGCAGTGAAGAACTCGGGCAGTTCTTC.

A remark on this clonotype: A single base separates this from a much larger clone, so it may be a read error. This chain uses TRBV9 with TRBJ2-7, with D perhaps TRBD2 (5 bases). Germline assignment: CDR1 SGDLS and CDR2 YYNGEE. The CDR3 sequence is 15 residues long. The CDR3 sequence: CASNVDYQETYEQYF. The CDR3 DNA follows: TGTGCCAGCAACGTAGACTATCAGGAGACCTACGAGCAGTACTTC.

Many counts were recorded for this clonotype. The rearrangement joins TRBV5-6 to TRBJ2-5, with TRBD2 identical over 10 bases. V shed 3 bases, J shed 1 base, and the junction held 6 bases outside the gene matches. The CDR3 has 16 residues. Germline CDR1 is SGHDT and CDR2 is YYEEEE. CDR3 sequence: CASSSGLAESQETQYF. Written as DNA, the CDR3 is TGTGCCAGCAGCTCTGGACTAGCGGAGTCCCAAGAGACCCAGTACTTC.

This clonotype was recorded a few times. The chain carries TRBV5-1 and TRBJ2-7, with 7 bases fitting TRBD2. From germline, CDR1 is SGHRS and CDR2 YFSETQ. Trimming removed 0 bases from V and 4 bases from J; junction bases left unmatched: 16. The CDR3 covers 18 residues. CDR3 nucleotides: TGCGCCAGCAGCTTGGCGGGACTAACGGGAGTCACCTTTTACGAGCAGTACTTC. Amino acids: CASSLAGLTGVTFYEQYF.

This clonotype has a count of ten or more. Here the CDR3 reads CASSLEFGQGNNSPLHF. The CDR3 bases are TGTGCCAGCAGCTTAGAGTTCGGACAGGGGAATAATTCACCCCTCCACTTT. The rearrangement joins TRBV11-2 to TRBJ1-6, with 9 bases aligning to TRBD1. Germline values: CDR1 SGHAT, CDR2 FQNNGV. V lost 0 bases, J lost 5 bases, and 5 bases stayed unmatched. This CDR3 has 17 amino acids.

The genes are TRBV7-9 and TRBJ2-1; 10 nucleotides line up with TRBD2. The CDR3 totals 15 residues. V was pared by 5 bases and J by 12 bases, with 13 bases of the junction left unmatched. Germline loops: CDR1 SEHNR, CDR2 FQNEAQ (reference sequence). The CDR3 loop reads CASSLSGRAAVGQFF. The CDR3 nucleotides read TGTGCCAGCAGCCTGAGCGGGAGGGCCGCTGTCGGGCAGTTCTTC.

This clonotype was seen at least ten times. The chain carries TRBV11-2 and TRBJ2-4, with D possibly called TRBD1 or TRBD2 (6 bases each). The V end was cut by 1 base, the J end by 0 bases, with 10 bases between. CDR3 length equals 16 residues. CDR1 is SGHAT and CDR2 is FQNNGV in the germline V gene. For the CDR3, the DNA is TGTGCCAGCAGCTTAGCCGGGGGCGGAGCCAAAAACATTCAGTACTTC. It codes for CASSLAGGGAKNIQYF.

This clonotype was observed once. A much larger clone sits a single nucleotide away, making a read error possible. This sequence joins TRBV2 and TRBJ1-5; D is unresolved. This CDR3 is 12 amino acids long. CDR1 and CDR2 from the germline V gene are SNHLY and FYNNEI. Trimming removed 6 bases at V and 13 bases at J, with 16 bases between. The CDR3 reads CASSPPGSSQHF. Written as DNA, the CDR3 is TGTGCCAGCAGCCCCCCCGGGTCTTCGCAGCATTTT. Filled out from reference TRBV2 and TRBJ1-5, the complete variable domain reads EPEVTQTPSHQVTQMGQEVILRCVPISNHLYFYWYRQILGQKVEFLVSFYNNEISEKSEIFDDQFSVERPDGSNFTLKIRSTKLEDSAMYFCASSPPGSSQHFGDGTRLSIL.

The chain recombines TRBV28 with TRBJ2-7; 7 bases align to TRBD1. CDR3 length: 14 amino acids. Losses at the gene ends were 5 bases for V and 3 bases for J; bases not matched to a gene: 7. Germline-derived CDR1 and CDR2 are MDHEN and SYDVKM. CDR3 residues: CASSITGQSYEQYF. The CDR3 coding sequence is TGTGCCAGCAGTATAACGGGACAGAGCTACGAGCAGTACTTC.

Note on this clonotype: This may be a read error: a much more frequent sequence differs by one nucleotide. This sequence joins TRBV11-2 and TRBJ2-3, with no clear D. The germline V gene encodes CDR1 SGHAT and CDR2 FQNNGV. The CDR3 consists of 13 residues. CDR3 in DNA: TGTGCCAGCAGCTTAGCTTCGGATTATACGCAGTGTTTT. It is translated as CASSLASDYTQCF.

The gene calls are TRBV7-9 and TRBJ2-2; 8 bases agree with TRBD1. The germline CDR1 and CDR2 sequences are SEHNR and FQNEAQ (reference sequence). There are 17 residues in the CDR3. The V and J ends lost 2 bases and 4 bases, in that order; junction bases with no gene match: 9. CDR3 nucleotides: TGTGCCAGCAGCTTATTAGGCCAGGGGGCAATCACCGGGGAGCTGTTTTTT. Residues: CASSLLGQGAITGELFF. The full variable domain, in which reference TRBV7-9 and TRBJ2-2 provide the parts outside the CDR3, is DTGVSQNPRHKITKRGQNVTFRCDPISEHNRLYWYRQTLGQGPEFLTYFQNEAQLEKSRLLSDRFSAERPKGSFSTLEIQRTEQGDSAMYLCASSLLGQGAITGELFFGEGSRLTVL.

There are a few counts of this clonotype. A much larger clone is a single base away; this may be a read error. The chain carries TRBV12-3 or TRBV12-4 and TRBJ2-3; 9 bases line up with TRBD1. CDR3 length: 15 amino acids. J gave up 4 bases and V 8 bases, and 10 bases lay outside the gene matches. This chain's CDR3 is CASGSGTGFADTQYF. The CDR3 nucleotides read TGTGCCAGCGGTTCCGGGACAGGGTTCGCAGATACGCAGTATTTT.

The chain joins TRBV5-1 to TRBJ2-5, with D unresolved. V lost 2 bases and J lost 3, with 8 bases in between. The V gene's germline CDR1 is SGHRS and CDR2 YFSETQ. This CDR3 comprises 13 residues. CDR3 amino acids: CASSFRLKETQYF. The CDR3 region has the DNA TGCGCCAGCAGCTTTAGACTTAAAGAGACCCAGTACTTC.

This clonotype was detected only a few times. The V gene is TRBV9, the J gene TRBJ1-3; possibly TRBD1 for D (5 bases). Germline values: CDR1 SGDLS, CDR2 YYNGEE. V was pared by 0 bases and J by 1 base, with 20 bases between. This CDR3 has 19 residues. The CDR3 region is CASSVAPGPDVFSGNTIYF. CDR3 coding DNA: TGTGCCAGCAGCGTAGCCCCAGGGCCCGATGTTTTTTCTGGAAACACCATATATTTT.

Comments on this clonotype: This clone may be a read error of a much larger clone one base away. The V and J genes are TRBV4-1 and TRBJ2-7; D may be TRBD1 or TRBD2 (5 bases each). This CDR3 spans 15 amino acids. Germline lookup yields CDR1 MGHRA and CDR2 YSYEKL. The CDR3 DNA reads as TGCGCCAGCAGCCGGGGACCTGGTCGCCCCTACAAGCAGTACTTC. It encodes CASSRGPGRPYKQYF.